This T cell receptor (beta chain) was retrieved from a study of T-cell reconstitution after alpha-beta-depleted transplantation in children. Construction of the TCRbeta library involved unique molecular identifiers. TCRdb called the PCR reads again in MiXCR, with one record for every CDR3 protein. The repertoire holds some 840,000 distinct CDR3 sequences, with under 20% as singletons. Trimming cost V 5 bases and J 12 bases, with 17 bases left between them. This CDR3 is 13 amino acids long. Germline V gives CDR1 SGHTA, CDR2 FQGTGA. The source is a male patient aged 10 to 17 who had a stem cell transplant for acute lymphoblastic leukemia, so the T cells may come from the graft donor. Sequences were derived from PBMCs, mostly from graft donor cells, sampled 360 days after TCRalphabeta/CD19-depleted stem cell transplant. The chain combines TRBV7-3 with TRBJ2-1; D may be TRBD2 (5 bases). CDR3 residues: CASSHGGLGVQFF. CDR3 DNA sequence: TGTGCCAGCAGCCACGGAGGCTTGGGCGTGCAGTTCTTC.